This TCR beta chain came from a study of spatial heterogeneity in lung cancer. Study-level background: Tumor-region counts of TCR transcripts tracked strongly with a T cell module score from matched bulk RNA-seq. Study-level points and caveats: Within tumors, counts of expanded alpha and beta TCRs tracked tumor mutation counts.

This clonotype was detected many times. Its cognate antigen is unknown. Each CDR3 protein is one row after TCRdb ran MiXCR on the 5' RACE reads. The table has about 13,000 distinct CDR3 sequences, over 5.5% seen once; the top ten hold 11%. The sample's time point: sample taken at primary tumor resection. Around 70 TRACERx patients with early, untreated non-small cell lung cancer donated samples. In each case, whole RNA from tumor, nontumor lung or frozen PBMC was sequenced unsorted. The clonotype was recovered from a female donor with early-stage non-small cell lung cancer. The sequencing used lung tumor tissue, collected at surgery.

CDR3 DNA sequence: TGTGCCAGCAGCTTGTTGTTAAGCTCTGGAAACACCATATATTTT. Its translation: CASSLLLSSGNTIYF. The V gene is TRBV7-9, the J gene TRBJ1-3; D is ambiguous. The CDR3 contains 15 residues. With 3 bases removed from V and 0 bases from J, the gap between germline ends came to 9 bases. Germline-derived CDR1 and CDR2 are SEHNR and FQNEAQ (reference sequence). Variable domain in full (rest from reference TRBV7-9 and TRBJ1-3): DTGVSQNPRHKITKRGQNVTFRCDPISEHNRLYWYRQTLGQGPEFLTYFQNEAQLEKSRLLSDRFSAERPKGSFSTLEIQRTEQGDSAMYLCASSLLLSSGNTIYFGEGSWLTVV.